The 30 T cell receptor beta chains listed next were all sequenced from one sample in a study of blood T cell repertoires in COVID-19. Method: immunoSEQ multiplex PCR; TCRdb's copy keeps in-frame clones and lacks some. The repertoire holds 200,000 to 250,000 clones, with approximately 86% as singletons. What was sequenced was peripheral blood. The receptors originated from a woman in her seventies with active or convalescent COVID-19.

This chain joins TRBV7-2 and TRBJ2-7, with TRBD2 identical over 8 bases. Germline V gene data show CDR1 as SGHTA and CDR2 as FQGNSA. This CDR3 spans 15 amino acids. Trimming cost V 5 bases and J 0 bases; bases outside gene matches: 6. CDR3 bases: TGTGCCAGCAGCCACAGCGGGGGTAGCTCCTACGAGCAGTACTTC. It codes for CASSHSGGSSYEQYF.

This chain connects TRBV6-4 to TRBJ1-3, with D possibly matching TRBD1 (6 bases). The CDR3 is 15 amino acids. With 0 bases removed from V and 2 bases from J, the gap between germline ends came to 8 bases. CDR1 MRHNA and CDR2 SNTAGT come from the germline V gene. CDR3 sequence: CASSDSGTPGNTIYF. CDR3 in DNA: TGTGCCAGCAGTGACTCTGGGACACCTGGAAACACCATATATTTT.

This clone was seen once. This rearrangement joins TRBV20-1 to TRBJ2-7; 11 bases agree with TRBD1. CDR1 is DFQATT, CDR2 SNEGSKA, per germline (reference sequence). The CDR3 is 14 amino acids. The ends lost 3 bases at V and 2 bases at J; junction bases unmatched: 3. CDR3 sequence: CSASRTGGTYEQYF. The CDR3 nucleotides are TGCAGTGCTAGTAGGACAGGGGGCACCTACGAGCAGTACTTC.

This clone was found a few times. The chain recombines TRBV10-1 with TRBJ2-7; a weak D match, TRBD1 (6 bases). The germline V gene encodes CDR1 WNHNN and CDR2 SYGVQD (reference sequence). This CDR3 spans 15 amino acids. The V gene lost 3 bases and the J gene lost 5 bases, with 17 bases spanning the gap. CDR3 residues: CASSDGQLGIHEQYF. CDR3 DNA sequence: TGCGCCAGCAGTGACGGACAGCTCGGGATCCACGAGCAGTACTTC.

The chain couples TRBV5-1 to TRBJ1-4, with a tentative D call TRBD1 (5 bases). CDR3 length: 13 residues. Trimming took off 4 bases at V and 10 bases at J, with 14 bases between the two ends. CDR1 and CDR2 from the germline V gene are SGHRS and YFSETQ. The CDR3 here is CASSVQQEGKLFF. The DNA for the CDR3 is TGCGCCAGCAGCGTTCAACAGGAGGGAAAACTGTTTTTT.

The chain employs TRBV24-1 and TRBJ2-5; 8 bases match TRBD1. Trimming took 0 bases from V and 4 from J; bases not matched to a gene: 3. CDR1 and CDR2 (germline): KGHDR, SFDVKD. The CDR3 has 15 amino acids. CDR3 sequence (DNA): TGTGCCACCAGTGATTTGGCCAGGGGGCTAGAGACCCAGTACTTC. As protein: CATSDLARGLETQYF.

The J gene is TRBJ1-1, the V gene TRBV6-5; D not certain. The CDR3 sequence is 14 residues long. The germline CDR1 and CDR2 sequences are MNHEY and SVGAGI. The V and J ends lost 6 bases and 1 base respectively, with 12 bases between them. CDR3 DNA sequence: TGTGCCAGCAGCCCGAGGTTAGAGAACACTGAAGCTTTCTTT. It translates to CASSPRLENTEAFF.

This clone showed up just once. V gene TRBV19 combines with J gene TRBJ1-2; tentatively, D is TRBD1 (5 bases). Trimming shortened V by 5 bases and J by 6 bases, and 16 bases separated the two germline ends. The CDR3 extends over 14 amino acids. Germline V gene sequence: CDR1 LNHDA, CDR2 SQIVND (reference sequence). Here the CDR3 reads CASSAPQGLDGYTF. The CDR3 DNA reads TGTGCCAGTAGTGCCCCCCAGGGCCTGGATGGCTACACCTTC. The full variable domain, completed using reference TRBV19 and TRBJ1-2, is DGGITQSPKYLFRKEGQNVTLSCEQNLNHDAMYWYRQDPGQGLRLIYYSQIVNDFQKGDIAEGYSVSREKKESFPLTVTSAQKNPTAFYLCASSAPQGLDGYTFGSGTRLTVV.

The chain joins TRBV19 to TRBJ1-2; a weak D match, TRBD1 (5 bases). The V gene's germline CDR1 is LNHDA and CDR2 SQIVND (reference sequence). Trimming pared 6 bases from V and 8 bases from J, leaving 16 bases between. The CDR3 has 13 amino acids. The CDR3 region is CASRPPGVGGYTF. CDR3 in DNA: TGTGCCAGTAGACCCCCGGGGGTTGGGGGCTACACCTTC. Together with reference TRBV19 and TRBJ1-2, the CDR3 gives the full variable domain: DGGITQSPKYLFRKEGQNVTLSCEQNLNHDAMYWYRQDPGQGLRLIYYSQIVNDFQKGDIAEGYSVSREKKESFPLTVTSAQKNPTAFYLCASRPPGVGGYTFGSGTRLTVV.

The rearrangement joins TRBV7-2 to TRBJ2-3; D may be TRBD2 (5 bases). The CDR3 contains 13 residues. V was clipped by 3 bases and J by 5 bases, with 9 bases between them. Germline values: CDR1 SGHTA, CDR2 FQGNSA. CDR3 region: CASSLRRGDTQYF. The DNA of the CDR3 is TGTGCCAGCAGCTTGCGTCGGGGAGATACGCAGTATTTT.

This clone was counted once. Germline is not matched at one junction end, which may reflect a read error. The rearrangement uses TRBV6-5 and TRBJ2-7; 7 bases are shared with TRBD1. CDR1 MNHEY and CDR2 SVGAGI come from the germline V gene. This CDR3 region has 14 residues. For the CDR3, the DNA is TGTGCCAGCACTCCCCACTCGGGACAGCCCTTTCGGGACTTC. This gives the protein CASTPHSGQPFRDF.

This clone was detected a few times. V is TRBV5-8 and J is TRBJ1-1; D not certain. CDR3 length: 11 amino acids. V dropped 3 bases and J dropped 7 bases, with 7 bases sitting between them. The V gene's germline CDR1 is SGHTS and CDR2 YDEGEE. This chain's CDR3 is CASSYLNEAFF. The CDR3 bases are TGTGCCAGCAGCTATTTAAATGAAGCTTTCTTT.

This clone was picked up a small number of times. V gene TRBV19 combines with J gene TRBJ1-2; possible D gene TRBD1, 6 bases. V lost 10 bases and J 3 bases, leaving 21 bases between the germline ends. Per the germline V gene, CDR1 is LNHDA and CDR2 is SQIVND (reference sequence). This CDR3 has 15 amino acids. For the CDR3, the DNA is TGTGCCACCTATATGGGGGCAGGGCGATACTATGGCTACACCTTC. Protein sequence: CATYMGAGRYYGYTF.

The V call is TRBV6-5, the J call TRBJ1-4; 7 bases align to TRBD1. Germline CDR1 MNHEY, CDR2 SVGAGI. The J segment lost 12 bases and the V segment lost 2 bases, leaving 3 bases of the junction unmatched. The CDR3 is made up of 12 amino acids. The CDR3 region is CASSYNRGELFF. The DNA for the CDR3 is TGTGCCAGCAGTTACAACAGGGGAGAACTGTTTTTT.

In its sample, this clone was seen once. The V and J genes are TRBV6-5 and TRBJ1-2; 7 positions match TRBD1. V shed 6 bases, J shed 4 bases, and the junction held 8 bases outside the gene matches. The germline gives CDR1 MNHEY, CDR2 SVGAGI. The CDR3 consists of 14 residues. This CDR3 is CASRGTASSYGYTF. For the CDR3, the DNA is TGTGCCAGCAGGGGGACAGCTTCCTCCTATGGCTACACCTTC.

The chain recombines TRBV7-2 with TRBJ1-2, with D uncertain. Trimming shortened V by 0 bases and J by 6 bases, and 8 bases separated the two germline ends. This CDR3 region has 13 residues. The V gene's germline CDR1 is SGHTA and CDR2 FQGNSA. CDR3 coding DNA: TGTGCCAGCAGCTTAGCAGTAGTGGATGGCTACACCTTC. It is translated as CASSLAVVDGYTF.

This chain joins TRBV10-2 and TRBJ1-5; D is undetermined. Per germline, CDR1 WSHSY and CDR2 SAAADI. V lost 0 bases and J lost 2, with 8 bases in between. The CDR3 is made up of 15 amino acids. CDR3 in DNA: TGCGCCAGCAGTGAGTCTGGGCCGGGCAATCAGCCCCAGCATTTT. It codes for CASSESGPGNQPQHF.

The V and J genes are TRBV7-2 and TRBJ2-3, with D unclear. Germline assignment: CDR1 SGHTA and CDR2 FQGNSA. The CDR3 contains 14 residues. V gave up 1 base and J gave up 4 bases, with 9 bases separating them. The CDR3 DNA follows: TGTGCCAGCAGCTTAGATTGGGCGTCAGATACGCAGTATTTT. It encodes CASSLDWASDTQYF.

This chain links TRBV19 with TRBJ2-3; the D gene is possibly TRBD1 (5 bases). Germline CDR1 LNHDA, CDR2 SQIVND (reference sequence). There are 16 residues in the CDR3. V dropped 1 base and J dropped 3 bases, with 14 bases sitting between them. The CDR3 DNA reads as TGTGCCAGTAGTATAGCACCGACAAGGGGAACAGATACGCAGTATTTT. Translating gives CASSIAPTRGTDTQYF.

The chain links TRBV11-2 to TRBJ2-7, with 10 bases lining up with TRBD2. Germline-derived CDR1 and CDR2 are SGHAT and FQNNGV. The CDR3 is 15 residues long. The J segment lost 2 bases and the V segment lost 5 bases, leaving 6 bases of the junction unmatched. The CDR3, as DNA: TGTGCCAGCAGCCCAGTAGCGGGGGGTCCCTACGAGCAGTACTTC. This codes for CASSPVAGGPYEQYF.

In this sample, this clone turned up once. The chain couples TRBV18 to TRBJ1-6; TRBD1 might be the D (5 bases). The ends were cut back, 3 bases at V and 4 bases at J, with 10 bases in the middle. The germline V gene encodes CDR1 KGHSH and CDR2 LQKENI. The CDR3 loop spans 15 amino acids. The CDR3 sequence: CASSPARDYNSPLHF. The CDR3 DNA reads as TGTGCCAGCTCACCGGCCAGGGATTATAATTCACCCCTCCACTTT.

The CDR3 loop is CASSLGGGGSNQPQHF. In DNA form, the CDR3 reads TGTGCCAGCAGCTTGGGGGGGGGAGGAAGCAATCAGCCCCAGCATTTT. This chain uses TRBV5-5 with TRBJ1-5, with a tentative D call TRBD1 (5 bases). Trimming cost V 0 bases and J 1 base, with 11 bases left between them. The CDR3 is 16 residues long. CDR1 and CDR2 from the germline V gene are SGHKS and YYEKEE (reference sequence).

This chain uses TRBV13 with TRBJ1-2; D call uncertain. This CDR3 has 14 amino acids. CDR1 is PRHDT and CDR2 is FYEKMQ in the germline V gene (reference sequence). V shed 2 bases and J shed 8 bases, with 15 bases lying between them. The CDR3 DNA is TGTGCCAGCAGCTTATATGTAACAGCTAAGGGCTACACCTTC. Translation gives CASSLYVTAKGYTF.

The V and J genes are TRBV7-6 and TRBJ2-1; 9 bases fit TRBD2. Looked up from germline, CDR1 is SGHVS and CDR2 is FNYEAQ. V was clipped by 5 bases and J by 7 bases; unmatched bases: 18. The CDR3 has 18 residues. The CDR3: CASSLLPISGGRRNEQFF. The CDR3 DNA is TGTGCCAGCAGCCTCCTGCCTATTAGCGGGGGTCGAAGAAATGAGCAGTTCTTC.

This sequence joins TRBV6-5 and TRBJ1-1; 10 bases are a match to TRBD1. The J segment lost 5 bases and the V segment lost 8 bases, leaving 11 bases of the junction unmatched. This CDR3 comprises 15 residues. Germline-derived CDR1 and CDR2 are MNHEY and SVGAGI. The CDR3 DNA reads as TGTGCCAGCGACGGGACAGGGGTACGAGGGACTGAAGCTTTCTTT. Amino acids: CASDGTGVRGTEAFF.

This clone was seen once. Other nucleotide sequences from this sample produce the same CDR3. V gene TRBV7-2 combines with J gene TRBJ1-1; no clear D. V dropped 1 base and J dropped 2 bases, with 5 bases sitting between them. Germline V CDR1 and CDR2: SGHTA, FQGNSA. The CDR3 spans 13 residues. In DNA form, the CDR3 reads TGTGCCAGCAGCTTAGTCAGAAACACTGAAGCTTTCTTT. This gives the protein CASSLVRNTEAFF.

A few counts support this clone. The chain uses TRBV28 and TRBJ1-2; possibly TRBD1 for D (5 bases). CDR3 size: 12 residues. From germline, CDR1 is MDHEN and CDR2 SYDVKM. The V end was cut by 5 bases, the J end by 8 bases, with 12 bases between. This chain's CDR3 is CASSLRVTGYTF. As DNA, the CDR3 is TGTGCCAGCAGTCTCAGGGTCACGGGCTACACCTTC.

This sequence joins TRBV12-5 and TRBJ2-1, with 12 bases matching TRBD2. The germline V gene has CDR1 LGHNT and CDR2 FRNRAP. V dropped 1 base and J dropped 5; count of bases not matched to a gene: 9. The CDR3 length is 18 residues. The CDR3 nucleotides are TGTGCTAGTGGTTTGGCCCTGCTAGCGGGGGGGCCGAACAATGAGCAGTTCTTC. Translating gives CASGLALLAGGPNNEQFF.

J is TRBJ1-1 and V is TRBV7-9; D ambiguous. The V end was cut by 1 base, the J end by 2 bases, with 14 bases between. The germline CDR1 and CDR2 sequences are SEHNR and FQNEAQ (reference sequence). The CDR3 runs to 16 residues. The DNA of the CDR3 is TGTGCCAGCAGCTTAGGATCCGGGTCCGGCAACACTGAAGCTTTCTTT. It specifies CASSLGSGSGNTEAFF.

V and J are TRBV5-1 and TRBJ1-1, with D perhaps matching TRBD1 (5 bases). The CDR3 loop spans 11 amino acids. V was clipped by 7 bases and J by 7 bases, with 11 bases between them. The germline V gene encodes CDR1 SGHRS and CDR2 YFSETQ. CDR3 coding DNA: TGCGCCAGCCAGGGACTGGGTGAAGCTTTCTTT. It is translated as CASQGLGEAFF.